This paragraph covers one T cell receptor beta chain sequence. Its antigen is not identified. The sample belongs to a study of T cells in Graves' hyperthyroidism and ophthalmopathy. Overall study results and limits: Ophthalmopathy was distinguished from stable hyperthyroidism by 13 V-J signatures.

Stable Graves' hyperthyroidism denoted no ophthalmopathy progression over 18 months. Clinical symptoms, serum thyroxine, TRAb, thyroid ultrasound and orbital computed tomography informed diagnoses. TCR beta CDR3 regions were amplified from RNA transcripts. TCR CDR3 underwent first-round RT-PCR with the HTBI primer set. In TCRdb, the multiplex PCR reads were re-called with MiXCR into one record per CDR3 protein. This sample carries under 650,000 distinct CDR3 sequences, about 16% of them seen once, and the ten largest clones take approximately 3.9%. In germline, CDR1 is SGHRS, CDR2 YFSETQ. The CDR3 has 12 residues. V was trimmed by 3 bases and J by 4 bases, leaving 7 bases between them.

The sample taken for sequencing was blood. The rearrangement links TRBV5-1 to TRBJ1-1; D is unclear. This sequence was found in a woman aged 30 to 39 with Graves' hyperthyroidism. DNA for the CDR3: TGCGCCAGCAGCTCTAGAAGCACTGAAGCTTTCTTT. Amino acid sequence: CASSSRSTEAFF.